The clone carrying this T cell receptor beta chain was observed a handful of times. The sample originates from a study of tumor-infiltrating lymphocytes in oesophageal squamous cell carcinoma. CDR3 size: 16 residues. CDR1 is SEHNR and CDR2 is FQNEAQ in the germline V gene (reference sequence). Trimming stripped 6 bases from V and 6 bases from J, with 21 bases between. TCRdb itself ran the reads through MiXCR, one entry per CDR3 protein. The repertoire includes over 9,000 distinct CDR3 sequences, roughly 60% of them detected once, and roughly three fifths sits in the top ten. Sample: blood. This clonotype was obtained from a female donor with esophageal squamous cell carcinoma. The J gene is TRBJ2-1, the V gene TRBV7-9; D gene unclear. Here the CDR3 reads CASRPAAGPARNEQFF. The DNA of the CDR3 is TGTGCCAGCAGACCTGCCGCCGGGCCCGCACGCAATGAGCAGTTCTTC.